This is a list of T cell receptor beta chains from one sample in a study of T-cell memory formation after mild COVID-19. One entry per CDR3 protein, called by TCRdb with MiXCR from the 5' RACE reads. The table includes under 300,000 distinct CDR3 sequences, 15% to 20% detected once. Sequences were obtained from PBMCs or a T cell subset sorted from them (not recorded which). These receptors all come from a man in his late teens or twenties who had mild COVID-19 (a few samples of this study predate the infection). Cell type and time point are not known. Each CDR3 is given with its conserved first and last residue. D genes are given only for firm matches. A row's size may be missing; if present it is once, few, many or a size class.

DNA: TGTGCCAGCAGTCCGGGTCGGGACAGTAGCTCCTATAATTCACCCCTCCACTTT
CDR3: CASSPGRDSSSYNSPLHF
D: TRBD1
size: few
J: TRBJ1-6
V: TRBV12-3/TRBV12-4

DNA: TGTGCCAGCAGCCCCGGGAGGACTGGGGACACTGAAGCTTTCTTT
CDR3: CASSPGRTGDTEAFF
D: NA
size: many
J: TRBJ1-1
V: TRBV7-6

DNA: TGTGCCAGCAGTTTTTGGGGAGGCGGGGAGCTGTTTTTT
CDR3: CASSFWGGGELFF
D: NA
size: few
J: TRBJ2-2
V: TRBV27

DNA: TGTGCCAGCAGTCAACTTCGCTCGCCAGAGACCCAGTACTTC
CDR3: CASSQLRSPETQYF
D: NA
size: few
J: TRBJ2-5
V: TRBV6-2/TRBV6-3

DNA: TGCAGTGCTAGAGACTCCGGGACAGGCAATCTGGGCTACACCTTC
CDR3: CSARDSGTGNLGYTF
D: TRBD1
size: many
J: TRBJ1-2
V: TRBV20-1

DNA: TGTGCCAGCACCCCAGGGGGCGGGTACAATGAGCAGTTCTTC
CDR3: CASTPGGGYNEQFF
D: TRBD1
size: few
J: TRBJ2-1
V: TRBV5-5

DNA: TGTGCCAGCAGCGGATGGGGCGCTGAAGCTTTCTTT
CDR3: CASSGWGAEAFF
D: NA
size: NA
J: TRBJ1-1
V: TRBV7-9

DNA: TGCAGTGCTAGCGTCAGCTCCTATAATTCACCCCTCCACTTT
CDR3: CSASVSSYNSPLHF
D: NA
size: NA
J: TRBJ1-6
V: TRBV20-1

DNA: TGCGCCAGCCGAAAAGACAGGGGGGGCACAGATACGCAGTATTTT
CDR3: CASRKDRGGTDTQYF
D: TRBD1
size: NA
J: TRBJ2-3
V: TRBV23-1

DNA: TGTGCCAGCTCACCACCGGACAGGTCGCAGTTCTTC
CDR3: CASSPPDRSQFF
D: TRBD1
size: NA
J: TRBJ2-1
V: TRBV18

DNA: TGTGCCAGCAGCCGAGAGACTAACTCTGGAAACACCATATATTTT
CDR3: CASSRETNSGNTIYF
D: NA
size: NA
J: TRBJ1-3
V: TRBV7-2

DNA: TGTGCCAGCAGTCACACTAGCGGGGGCACAGATACGCAGTATTTT
CDR3: CASSHTSGGTDTQYF
D: TRBD2
size: NA
J: TRBJ2-3
V: TRBV3-1

DNA: TGTGCCAGCAGCTTAGGAGGGGAAGGTGAGCAGTTCTTC
CDR3: CASSLGGEGEQFF
D: NA
size: NA
J: TRBJ2-1
V: TRBV7-6

DNA: TGTGCCAGCAGTTTGGCGGCAGGGGGCACTTCAGGAAACACCATATATTTT
CDR3: CASSLAAGGTSGNTIYF
D: TRBD1
size: few
J: TRBJ1-3
V: TRBV6-5

DNA: TGTGCCAGCAGCCCGCACCAGGGGTATACGCAGTATTTT
CDR3: CASSPHQGYTQYF
D: NA
size: NA
J: TRBJ2-3
V: TRBV7-3

DNA: TGTGCCAGCAGCCCCGAGCCCTCCCAAGAGACCCAGTACTTC
CDR3: CASSPEPSQETQYF
D: NA
size: many
J: TRBJ2-5
V: TRBV7-3

DNA: TGTGCCAGCAGTTACGGATCAGGGGGCGCAGGGCCCCAGCATTTT
CDR3: CASSYGSGGAGPQHF
D: TRBD1
size: few
J: TRBJ1-5
V: TRBV6-2/TRBV6-3

DNA: TGTGCCAGCAGCCCAAGGTGGGAAACAGATACGCAGTATTTT
CDR3: CASSPRWETDTQYF
D: NA
size: medium-sized
J: TRBJ2-3
V: TRBV7-2

DNA: TGTGCCAGCAGGGGGGCAGGGCGGGTGCAGTATTTT
CDR3: CASRGAGRVQYF
D: NA
size: few
J: TRBJ2-3
V: TRBV7-3

DNA: TGTGCCAGCAGCTTATCCTGGCTAGCGGGGGGAAACATTCAGTACTTC
CDR3: CASSLSWLAGGNIQYF
D: TRBD2
size: few
J: TRBJ2-4
V: TRBV7-8

DNA: TGTGCCAGCAGTTCGCGGCCCCTGCAGACAGTATATAATTCACCCCTCCACTTT
CDR3: CASSSRPLQTVYNSPLHF
D: NA
size: NA
J: TRBJ1-6
V: TRBV6-5

DNA: TGTGCCAGCGGTACACAGGGGATGGGGAAAAACATTCAGTACTTC
CDR3: CASGTQGMGKNIQYF
D: TRBD1
size: many
J: TRBJ2-4
V: TRBV6-5